This TCR beta chain derives from a study of breast tumors, draining lymph nodes, adjacent tissues. Study conclusions and caveats: Tumor and nontumor repertoires were significantly more similar in luminal-like than in basal-like breast cancer. Findings are consistent with lymph node origin and intratumoral expansion of most tumor T cells.

The CDR3 length is 14 residues. The ends lost 7 bases at V and 4 bases at J; junction bases unmatched: 5. CDR1 and CDR2 from the germline V gene are DFQATT and SNEGSKA (reference sequence). This clonotype was detected many times. The antigen is unknown. TCRdb re-derived calls from the multiplex PCR reads in MiXCR, one entry per CDR3 protein. The sample lists 11,000 to 15,000 distinct CDR3 sequences; around three fifths were seen once. The V gene is TRBV20-1, the J gene TRBJ2-3, with 13 nucleotides matching TRBD2. The TCR originated in a female donor with breast cancer. Some clones in this sample may be carry-over from other donors' samples. Material: tumor-adjacent breast tissue. CDR3 region: CSVKGTSGADTQYF. The CDR3 DNA follows: TGCAGTGTTAAAGGGACTAGCGGGGCAGATACGCAGTATTTT.